This TCR beta chain is from a study of shared clonotypes between healthy human individuals. Naive CD8 cells lacked CD45RO and underwent positive selection for CCR7, leaving out terminally differentiated effector memory CD45RA+ cells. A remark on this clone: Its specificity is not known.

Samples underwent the assay at deep level. Every immunoSEQ plate was one replicate of a subset's evenly spread DNA. Only in-frame clones appear in the TCRdb table, and some are missing; sequencing was by immunoSEQ multiplex PCR. The sample has 700,000 to 950,000 clones; approximately 96% are singletons. V lost 3 bases to trimming and J lost 7 bases; unmatched junction nucleotides: 8. CDR3 length: 15 amino acids. The V gene's germline CDR1 is MRHNA and CDR2 SNTAGT. Regarding the study as a whole: Estimated richness was generally greater in naive than memory subsets.

The chain is built from TRBV6-4 and TRBJ2-1, with 8 bases lining up with TRBD2. The TCR sequence derives from a man aged 30 to 45 in good health. The specimen was naive CD8+ T cells sorted from blood. The CDR3 DNA is TGTGCCAGCAGTGAGGGGCTAGCGGGCCGAAATGAGCAGTTCTTC. Translation gives CASSEGLAGRNEQFF.